This is a list of T cell receptor beta chains from one sample in a study of graft-versus-host responses after intestinal transplantation. Method: immunoSEQ multiplex PCR; TCRdb's copy keeps in-frame clones and lacks some. Of about 21,000 clones in the sample, approximately 40% were seen once. The material sequenced was alloreactive CD8+ T cells from a mixed lymphocyte reaction culture, taken before intestinal transplant. These receptors originate from a human patient who received an intestinal transplant. The CDR3 runs from the conserved cysteine through the conserved F or W. D genes are given only for firm matches. Rows give clone size only sometimes, using once, few, many, or a class for an expanded clone.

V gene	J gene	D gene	clone size	CDR3 DNA	CDR3 protein
TRBV15	TRBJ1-5	-	-	TGTGCCACCAGCAGAGACCCGGGAAGGGGCAATCAGCCCCAGCATTTT	CATSRDPGRGNQPQHF
TRBV5-1	TRBJ2-5	TRBD2	-	TGCGCCAGCAGCTTTCAGGGCGGGAGGGAGACCCAGTACTTC	CASSFQGGRETQYF
TRBV28	TRBJ1-1	-	medium-sized	TGTGCCAGCATGGCGGGCAGCAAAGCTTTCTTT	CASMAGSKAFF
TRBV28	TRBJ2-7	-	-	TGTGCCAGCCACCCAGGGGCCTCCTACGAGCAGTACTTC	CASHPGASYEQYF
TRBV10-2	TRBJ2-2	TRBD1	-	TGCGCCAGCATGACAGGGGGAACCGGGGAGCTGTTTTTT	CASMTGGTGELFF
TRBV25-1	TRBJ1-2	TRBD1	-	TGTGCCAGCAGTGACCTACAGGGGCCAAGTGGCTACACCTTC	CASSDLQGPSGYTF
TRBV5-4	TRBJ1-2	-	-	TGTGCCAGCAGCTCAGGCGGGTGGATCCCTAACTATGGCTACACCTTC	CASSSGGWIPNYGYTF
TRBV6-5	TRBJ2-7	-	-	TGTGCCAGTGGACGGAGCTCCTACGAGCAGTACTTC	CASGRSSYEQYF
TRBV5-4	TRBJ1-2	-	few	TGTGCCAGCAGCTTAGGGGGGGGGTATGGCTACACCTTC	CASSLGGGYGYTF
TRBV4-1	TRBJ1-3	-	few	TGCGCCAGCAGCCAAGATCGGGGGGTAGGAGGAAACACCATATATTTT	CASSQDRGVGGNTIYF
TRBV11-2	TRBJ2-1	-	-	TGTGCCAGCAGCTTAGTTTCCCACCACAATGAGCAGTTCTTC	CASSLVSHHNEQFF